The present entry profiles one T cell receptor beta chain with its context. Its antigen has not been determined. The record has no base qualities; no much larger clone is one base away. TCRbeta CDR3 regions were amplified from genomic DNA by means of the immunoSEQ Assay, a bias-controlled multiplex PCR. The published analysis was carried out like this. The number of nucleated cells in each sample was estimated by amplification of reference gene primers within the assay. To quantify the absolute abundance of each unique TCRbeta CDR3 rearrangement, sequence reads were collapsed and filtered. For each sample, productive Simpson clonality was calculated as the square root of Simpson's diversity index across productive rearrangements. TCRdb stores this immuneACCESS table with in-frame sequences only. Part of the clones is absent; in the studies checked, under half of the shortfall reflects unresolved V genes, and no reason is known for the rest. D and trimming were read from the DNA, whereas the V and J calls and clone size are those reported in that table. Within this sample are about 300,000 clones, with around 87% of them counted one time only. Together, the top ten hold approximately 1.4% of the sample.

Another Seattle source contributed samples from volunteer blood donors who had recovered from COVID-19. Collaborating institutions collected whole blood in K2EDTA tubes following their own protocols. For TCRbeta analysis, collaborators shipped samples in one of three forms: frozen whole blood, isolated PBMCs, or DNA extracted from either of those sample types. Deletion took 4 bases off V and 4 bases off J, with a span of 12 bases between the germline ends. From the cysteine through the phenylalanine, the CDR3 covers 15 amino acids. The read is trimmed to its CDR3 DNA, 45 bases read in frame from base 1. For CDR1 and CDR2, the germline V gene lists KGHDR and SFDVKD. This entry belongs to a study of blood T cell repertoires in COVID-19 (dated by TCRdb to about 2020). Concerning the study at large: Collaborator samples came from the United States, Italy and Spain and covered acute and convalescent phases of COVID-19. The dataset comprised deeply sampled blood TCRbeta repertoires from subjects exposed to, actively infected with, or recovered from COVID-19. Samples came from the ongoing ImmuneRACE study (first 160 participants) plus 1,254 subjects from 6 global collaborators. Where HLA class I and class II types were available, the types were taken from metadata supplied by the sample provider, not from assay-based typing. The sample metadata nearly always contained a de-identified subject ID, COVID-19 status, age in years and sex. The prospective study material was composed of cDNA or gDNA derived from T cells, B-cell-depleted T cells, or PBMCs. The repertoires were released in a freely available public database meant as a resource for research on the immune response to SARS-CoV-2.

General study outcomes and caveats: The amount of clinical and demographic metadata varied by source and participant and was provided uncurated.

Material for sequencing was peripheral blood. Here the chain combines TRBV24-1 and TRBJ2-2, and possibly TRBD1, on 5 matching bases. The receptor comes from a woman between 40 and 55 years old who had recovered from COVID-19. The DNA reads as follows: TGTGCCACCAGTGAGTCCACCCAGGGCACCGGGGAGCTGTTTTTT. It is translated as CATSESTQGTGELFF.